These 4 T cell receptor beta chains originate from one sample sequenced in a study of OX40 agonist ivuxolimab in advanced cancers. Method: immunoSEQ multiplex PCR; TCRdb's copy keeps in-frame clones and lacks some. The table lists 60,000 to 75,000 clones, over 65% of them singletons, with 6% to 7.5% in the top ten. The source was CD4+ or CD8+ T cells sorted from blood, collected in a trial of the OX40 agonist ivuxolimab. The receptors stem from an adult with an advanced solid tumor such as melanoma, head and neck, liver or kidney cancer.

The chain recombines TRBV11-2 with TRBJ2-2; the match to TRBD1 covers 9 bases. V shed 3 bases, J shed 3 bases, and the junction held 5 bases outside the gene matches. The CDR3 loop spans 16 amino acids. Germline V gene data show CDR1 as SGHAT and CDR2 as FQNNGV. This chain's CDR3 is CASSFPGTGYTGELFF. DNA of the CDR3: TGTGCCAGCAGCTTCCCCGGGACAGGGTACACCGGGGAGCTGTTTTTT.

This clone came up once. This chain links TRBV7-9 with TRBJ1-6, with D perhaps TRBD1 (5 bases). CDR3 size: 14 residues. Germline V gives CDR1 SEHNR, CDR2 FQNEAQ (reference sequence). V shed 2 bases and J shed 8 bases, with 10 bases lying between them. CDR3 DNA: TGTGCCAGCAGCTTACAGGGCGAGGATTCACCCCTCCACTTT. Amino acid sequence: CASSLQGEDSPLHF.

V and J are TRBV29-1 and TRBJ2-5, with 9 bases matching TRBD2. J gave up 5 bases and V 4 bases, and 11 bases lay outside the gene matches. Germline V gene sequence: CDR1 SQVTM, CDR2 ANQGSEA. The CDR3 has 15 residues. CDR3 in amino acids: CSVAYGGRGGETQYF. The CDR3 DNA reads TGCAGCGTTGCCTACGGCGGGAGGGGGGGCGAGACCCAGTACTTC.

V is TRBV7-2 and J is TRBJ2-3; 14 bases align to TRBD2. The germline gives CDR1 SGHTA, CDR2 FQGNSA. Trimming cost V 2 bases and J 0 bases; bases outside gene matches: 7. The CDR3 sequence is 19 residues long. The chain's CDR3 is CASSLLGTSGRASTDTQYF. In DNA, the CDR3 is TGTGCCAGCAGCTTACTAGGGACTAGCGGGAGAGCTAGCACAGATACGCAGTATTTT.